This record concerns one T cell receptor beta chain sequence. TCRdb reanalysed the RT-PCR reads using MiXCR and keeps one entry per CDR3 protein. The sample lists approximately 200,000 distinct CDR3 sequences; roughly 13% were seen once. Trimming stripped 7 bases from V and 0 bases from J, with 13 bases between. This CDR3 comprises 15 residues. The germline V gene encodes CDR1 LNHDA and CDR2 SQIVND (reference sequence). This record comes from a study of patients and donors after allogeneic stem cell transplantation. The receptor's source is a human donor who was either an allogeneic HSCT recipient or a stem cell or donor lymphocyte infusion donor (not recorded which). It is not recorded whose cells these are; they may come from a transplant donor. The source material was blood, either unsorted or a sorted T cell fraction (not recorded which). The rearrangement joins TRBV19 to TRBJ1-3; D is unclear. This CDR3 reads CASTGQITSGNTIYF. In nucleotides, the CDR3 is TGTGCCAGTACCGGGCAGATAACCTCTGGAAACACCATATATTTT.